Listed below are T cell receptor beta chains from one sample, sequenced in a study of cytomegalovirus exposure and HLA in healthy donors. Some clones are missing from TCRdb's copy, which holds only in-frame ones; the method was immunoSEQ multiplex PCR. The sample holds under 65,000 clones, around four fifths seen once. What was sequenced was PBMCs. Every receptor here comes from a man aged 50-59 years in good health and CMV-seronegative. Each CDR3 is given with its conserved first and last residue. The D gene is left open where the match is weak. The size of a clone is reported for some rows only, either as once, few or many, or as a class for expanded clones.

v_call	clone_size	d_call	j_call	cdr3_nt	cdr3_aa
TRBV7-2	NA	NA	TRBJ1-1	TGTGCCAGCAGCTTAGGTCCACAGTGGAACACTGAAGCTTTCTTT	CASSLGPQWNTEAFF
TRBV28	NA	TRBD1	TRBJ1-1	TGTGCCAGCAGTCATACCCGGGGACAGGGCAACACTGAAGCTTTCTTT	CASSHTRGQGNTEAFF
TRBV25-1	NA	TRBD1	TRBJ2-3	TGTGCCAGCACCGACAGGGTATTTGATACGCAGTATTTT	CASTDRVFDTQYF
TRBV5-6	NA	TRBD2	TRBJ2-7	TGTGCCAGCAGCATCCCCGGGAGGGACGAGCAGTACTTC	CASSIPGRDEQYF
TRBV7-3	NA	NA	TRBJ2-2	TGTGCCAGCAGCCATAACACCGGGGAGCTGTTTTTT	CASSHNTGELFF
TRBV27	NA	TRBD1	TRBJ1-1	TGTGCCAGCAGCCCAGGGACAGGGCGAAGGGCTTTCTTT	CASSPGTGRRAFF
TRBV2	NA	NA	TRBJ2-7	TGTGCCAGCAGACAGGGACCTTACGAGCAGTACTTC	CASRQGPYEQYF
TRBV5-1	NA	NA	TRBJ1-4	TGCGCCAGCAGCGAACAGGGATTTAATGAAAAACTGTTTTTT	CASSEQGFNEKLFF
TRBV5-1	NA	NA	TRBJ2-6	TGCGCCAGCACCTTGGGAACGACAGGCTTCTCTGGGGCCAACGTCCTGACTTTC	CASTLGTTGFSGANVLTF
TRBV4-1	NA	TRBD1	TRBJ1-6	TGCGCCAGCAGCCAAGATCCCCAGGGGGCGAATAATTCACCCCTCCACTTT	CASSQDPQGANNSPLHF
TRBV6-6	NA	TRBD1	TRBJ1-4	TGTGCCCTGGGGGACAGGGGCGAAAAACTGTTTTTT	CALGDRGEKLFF
TRBV19	NA	NA	TRBJ1-3	TGTGCCAGTAGTCCCTGGATAACAGGGATTGCCTCTGGAAACACCATATATTTT	CASSPWITGIASGNTIYF
TRBV7-9	NA	NA	TRBJ2-5	TGTGCCAGCAGCTTAGACTTTCTACAAGAGACCCAGTACTTC	CASSLDFLQETQYF
TRBV6-5	NA	NA	TRBJ2-7	TGTGCCAGCAGTTACACCCCACAAAGAACCCACGAGCAGTACTTC	CASSYTPQRTHEQYF
TRBV4-1	NA	NA	TRBJ2-7	TGCGCCAGCAGCCAAGTGGCAGGGATCCTCTACGAGCAGTACTTC	CASSQVAGILYEQYF
TRBV10-3	NA	TRBD1	TRBJ2-1	TGTGCCATCAGGACGGGACAGGCAAGAAATGAGCAGTTCTTC	CAIRTGQARNEQFF
TRBV2	NA	TRBD1	TRBJ1-4	TGTGCCAGCAGTGAGGGAACAGGGGCTCAGGGAAAAACTGTTTTT	CASSEGTGAQGKTVF
TRBV6-1	NA	NA	TRBJ2-5	TGTGCCAGCAATTTCAGGGCCCCGCAAGAGACCCAGTACTTC	CASNFRAPQETQYF
TRBV27	NA	NA	TRBJ2-2	TGTGCCAGCGGTCTCCAGACAGTGAACACCGGGGAGCTGTTTTTT	CASGLQTVNTGELFF
TRBV5-1	NA	NA	TRBJ1-1	TGCGCCAGCAGCCCGGATGTGGGGGGGCTGGGTCCTGAAGCTTTCTTT	CASSPDVGGLGPEAFF
TRBV27	NA	TRBD2	TRBJ2-3	TGTGCCAGCAGACAGCCGGGACTAGACACAGATACGCAGTATTTT	CASRQPGLDTDTQYF
TRBV6-5	NA	NA	TRBJ1-1	TGTGCCAGCAGTTACGAGTTTTCCACTGAAGCTTTCTTT	CASSYEFSTEAFF
TRBV29-1	NA	TRBD1	TRBJ2-3	TGCAGCGTTGAAAGAGACAGGGGGCGCGAAGATACGCAGTATTTT	CSVERDRGREDTQYF
TRBV14	NA	NA	TRBJ1-1	TGTGCCAGCAGCCAGCGGGGGGTGTATGAAGCTTTCTTT	CASSQRGVYEAFF
TRBV4-1	NA	NA	TRBJ1-5	TGCGCCAGCAGCCCTACCACAGGGCCCCATCAGCCCCAGCATTTT	CASSPTTGPHQPQHF
TRBV5-8	NA	TRBD1	TRBJ1-2	TGTGCCAGCAGCTTGCGGACAGGGGTTAACTATGGCTACACCTTC	CASSLRTGVNYGYTF
TRBV19	NA	TRBD1	TRBJ1-2	TGTGCCAGTAGTATAAGGGGGCAAGGCTACACCTTC	CASSIRGQGYTF
TRBV6-6	few	NA	TRBJ2-7	TGTGCCAGCAGGTCTGACAGCTCCTACGAGCAGTACTTC	CASRSDSSYEQYF
TRBV7-2	NA	TRBD1	TRBJ2-7	TGTGCCAGCAGCTTAGGGCAGGGGGTGTACGAGCAGTACTTC	CASSLGQGVYEQYF
TRBV6-1	NA	NA	TRBJ1-6	TGTGCCAGCAGTCCGTCGACATTAACAGATTCACCCCTCCACTTT	CASSPSTLTDSPLHF
TRBV27	NA	TRBD2	TRBJ2-3	TGTGCCAGCAGTTTACTAGCGGGGGGGGGCACAGATACGCAGTATTTT	CASSLLAGGGTDTQYF
TRBV7-9	NA	NA	TRBJ2-5	TGTGCCAGCAGCCTAGCGTCACAGATTGGAGAGACCCAGTACTTC	CASSLASQIGETQYF
TRBV9	NA	NA	TRBJ2-7	TGTGCCAGCAGCGCCGGGGGTTACGAGCAGTACTTC	CASSAGGYEQYF
TRBV11-2	NA	NA	TRBJ1-2	TGTGCCAGCAGCTTAGACGAACCCGCTTCAGATGGCTACACCTTC	CASSLDEPASDGYTF
TRBV10-1	NA	TRBD1	TRBJ1-2	TGCGCCAGCAAACGGACAGGGGGTAACTATGGCTACACCTTC	CASKRTGGNYGYTF
TRBV2	NA	NA	TRBJ2-2	TGTGCCAGCAGTGAAGTGCGGTCCACGAGCACCGGGGAGCTGTTTTTT	CASSEVRSTSTGELFF
TRBV4-1	NA	NA	TRBJ2-2	TGCGCCACCCAGACAGCTTCGAACACCGGGGAGCTGTTTTTT	CATQTASNTGELFF
TRBV28	once	TRBD1	TRBJ2-1	TGTGCCAGCAGTCCCGGGACAGGGGTACATGCTGAGCAGTTCTTC	CASSPGTGVHAEQFF
TRBV5-1	NA	NA	TRBJ2-5	TGCGCCAGCAGCTTGGGGGGCGTAGGGCGAGAGACCCAGTACTTC	CASSLGGVGRETQYF
TRBV5-1	few	TRBD1	TRBJ2-7	TGCGCCAGCAGCCTCGGACAGGGCTCCTACGAGCAGTACTTC	CASSLGQGSYEQYF